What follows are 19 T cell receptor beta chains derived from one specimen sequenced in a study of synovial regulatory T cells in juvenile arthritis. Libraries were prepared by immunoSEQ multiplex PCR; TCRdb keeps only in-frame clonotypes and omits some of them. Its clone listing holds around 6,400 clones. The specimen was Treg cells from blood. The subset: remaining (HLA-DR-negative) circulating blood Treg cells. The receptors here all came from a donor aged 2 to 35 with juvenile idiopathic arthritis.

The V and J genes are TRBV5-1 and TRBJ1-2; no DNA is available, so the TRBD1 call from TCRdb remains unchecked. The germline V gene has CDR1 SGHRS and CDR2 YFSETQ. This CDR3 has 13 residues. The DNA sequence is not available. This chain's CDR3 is CASSSGQTYGYTF.

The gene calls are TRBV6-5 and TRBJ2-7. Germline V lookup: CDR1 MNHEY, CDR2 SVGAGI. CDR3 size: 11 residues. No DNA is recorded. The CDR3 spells CASRKGYEQYF.

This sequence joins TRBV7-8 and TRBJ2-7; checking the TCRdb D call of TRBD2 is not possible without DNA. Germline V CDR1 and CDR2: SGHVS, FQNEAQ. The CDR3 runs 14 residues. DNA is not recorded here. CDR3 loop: CASSLFRSSYEQYF.

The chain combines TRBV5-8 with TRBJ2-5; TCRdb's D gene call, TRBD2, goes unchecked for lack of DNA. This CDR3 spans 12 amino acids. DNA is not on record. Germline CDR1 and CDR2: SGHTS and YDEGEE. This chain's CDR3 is CASSRESETQYF. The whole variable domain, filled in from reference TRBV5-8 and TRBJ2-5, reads EAGVTQSPTHLIKTRGQQATLRCSPISGHTSVYWYQQALGLGLQFLLWYDEGEERNRGNFPPRFSGRQFPNYSSELNVNALELEDSALYLCASSRESETQYFGPGTRLLVL.

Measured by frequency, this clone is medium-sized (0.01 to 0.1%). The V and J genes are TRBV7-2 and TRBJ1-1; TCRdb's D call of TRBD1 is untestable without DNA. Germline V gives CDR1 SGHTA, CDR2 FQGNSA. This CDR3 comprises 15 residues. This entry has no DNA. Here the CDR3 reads CASSIGGPRNTEAFF.

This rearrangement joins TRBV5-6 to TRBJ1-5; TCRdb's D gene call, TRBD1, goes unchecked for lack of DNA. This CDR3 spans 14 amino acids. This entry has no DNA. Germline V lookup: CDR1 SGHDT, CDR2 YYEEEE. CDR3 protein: CASSLAGSNQPQHF.

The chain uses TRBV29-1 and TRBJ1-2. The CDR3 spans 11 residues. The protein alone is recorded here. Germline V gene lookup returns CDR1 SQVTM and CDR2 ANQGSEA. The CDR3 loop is CSVEENYGYTF.

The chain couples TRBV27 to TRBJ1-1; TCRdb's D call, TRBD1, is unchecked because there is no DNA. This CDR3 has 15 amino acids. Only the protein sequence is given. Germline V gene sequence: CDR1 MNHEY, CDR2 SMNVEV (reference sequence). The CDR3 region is CASSSAQARFLEAFF.

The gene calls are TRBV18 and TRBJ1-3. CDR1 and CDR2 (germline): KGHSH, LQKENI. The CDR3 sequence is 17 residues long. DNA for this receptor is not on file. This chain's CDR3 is CASSPLGAAVSGNTIYF.

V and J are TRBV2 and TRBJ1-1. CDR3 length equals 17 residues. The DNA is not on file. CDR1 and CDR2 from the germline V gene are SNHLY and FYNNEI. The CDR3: CASSTPRGGGFKTEAFF.

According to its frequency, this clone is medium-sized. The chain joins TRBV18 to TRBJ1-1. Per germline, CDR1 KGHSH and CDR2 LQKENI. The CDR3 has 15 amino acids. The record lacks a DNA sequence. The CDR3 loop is CASSPGREGSTEAFF.

CDR3 in amino acids: CASITDRGRGAYEQYF. V usage is TRBV10-1 and J usage is TRBJ2-7; absent DNA, TCRdb's TRBD1 call cannot be checked. The CDR3 totals 16 residues. Nucleotide data are not available. Germline V gives CDR1 WNHNN, CDR2 SYGVQD (reference sequence).

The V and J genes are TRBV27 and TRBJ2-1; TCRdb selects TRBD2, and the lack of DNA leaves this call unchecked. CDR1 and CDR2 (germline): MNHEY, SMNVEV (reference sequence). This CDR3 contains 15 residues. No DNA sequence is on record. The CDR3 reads CASRPSALSYNEQFF.

This chain's CDR3 is CASSWNMENTEAFF. The chain has TRBV5-1 and TRBJ1-1. The CDR3 runs to 14 residues. The protein alone is recorded here. Germline loops: CDR1 SGHRS, CDR2 YFSETQ.

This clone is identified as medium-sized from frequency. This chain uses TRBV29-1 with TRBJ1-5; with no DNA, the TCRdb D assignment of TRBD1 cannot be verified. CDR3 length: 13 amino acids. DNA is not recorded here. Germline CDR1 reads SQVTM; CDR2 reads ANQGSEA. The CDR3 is CSVAGQGDQPQHF. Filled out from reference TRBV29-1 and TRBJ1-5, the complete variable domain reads SAVISQKPSRDICQRGTSLTIQCQVDSQVTMMFWYRQQPGQSLTLIATANQGSEATYESGFVIDKFPISRPNLTFSTLTVSNMSPEDSSIYLCSVAGQGDQPQHFGDGTRLSIL.

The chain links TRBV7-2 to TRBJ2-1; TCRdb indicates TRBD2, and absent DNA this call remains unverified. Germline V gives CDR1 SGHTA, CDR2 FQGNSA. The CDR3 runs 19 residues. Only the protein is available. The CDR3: CASSSTSGRAPTLGNEQFF.

The CDR3: CASSPISIDRGHSNQPQHF. The chain employs TRBV7-8 and TRBJ1-5; the D call from TCRdb, TRBD1, cannot be confirmed without DNA. This CDR3 spans 19 amino acids. Only the protein is on record. Germline V gene lookup returns CDR1 SGHVS and CDR2 FQNEAQ. Full variable domain (remainder filled in from reference TRBV7-8 and TRBJ1-5): GAGVSQSPRYKVAKRGQDVALRCDPISGHVSLFWYQQALGQGPEFLTYFQNEAQLDKSGLPSDRFFAERPEGSVSTLKIQRTQQEDSAVYLCASSPISIDRGHSNQPQHFGDGTRLSIL.

The CDR3 is CASSDQGRNEQFF. The chain joins TRBV7-2 to TRBJ2-1; there is no DNA to check the TCRdb D call of TRBD1. From germline, CDR1 is SGHTA and CDR2 FQGNSA. This CDR3 is built from 13 residues. No DNA has been recorded.

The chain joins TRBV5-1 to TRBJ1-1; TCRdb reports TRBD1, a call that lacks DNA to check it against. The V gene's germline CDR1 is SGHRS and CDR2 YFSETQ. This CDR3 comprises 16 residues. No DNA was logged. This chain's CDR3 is CASSSGRQQGRTEAFF. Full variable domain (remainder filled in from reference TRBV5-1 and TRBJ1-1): KAGVTQTPRYLIKTRGQQVTLSCSPISGHRSVSWYQQTPGQGLQFLFEYFSETQRNKGNFPGRFSGRQFSNSRSEMNVSTLELGDSALYLCASSSGRQQGRTEAFFGQGTRLTVV.